This is a list of T cell receptor beta chains from one sample in a study of beta chain features in type 1 diabetes. Using immunoSEQ multiplex PCR, the repertoire was profiled, and TCRdb retains in-frame clones only, with some absent. The table has around 240,000 clones, around 9.6% seen once; the top ten hold approximately 0.03%. Sequencing used naive CD4+ T cells from blood. These receptors were obtained from a woman in her late teens or twenties in good health. CDR3s include the opening cysteine and the closing phenylalanine or tryptophan. D genes are given only for firm matches. Only some rows state a clone size, as once, few, many or a class for expanded clones.

>NA|many|TRBV2|TRBJ2-4
TGTGCCAGCAGCGCAGGGTCGAACATTCAGTACTTC
CASSAGSNIQYF
>NA|NA|TRBV2|TRBJ2-1
TGTGCCAGCAGTGACGGGTTGCCGGGGAGCTCCTACAATGAGCAGTTCTTC
CASSDGLPGSSYNEQFF
>TRBD1|NA|TRBV18|TRBJ2-7
TGTGCCAGCTCACCACTCGCGGGACAGGGGGCTTTCGAGCAGTACTTC
CASSPLAGQGAFEQYF
>TRBD2|few|TRBV29-1|TRBJ2-2
TGCAGCGCCCGACTGGGGGGGGACACCGGGGAGCTGTTTTTT
CSARLGGDTGELFF
>TRBD1|few|TRBV5-1|TRBJ1-6
TGCGCCAGCAGCTTGGGACAGGGCTCGTATTCACCCCTCCACTTT
CASSLGQGSYSPLHF
>TRBD1|few|TRBV6-6|TRBJ2-1
TGTGCCAGCAGAAAGGGACAGGGCGGATCTCATGAGCAGTTCTTC
CASRKGQGGSHEQFF
>NA|few|TRBV19|TRBJ2-2
TGTGCCAGTAGTATTTCGGGTACCGGGGAGCTGTTTTTT
CASSISGTGELFF
>TRBD2|NA|TRBV5-1|TRBJ2-3
TGCGCCAGCAGCTCCAAGAGCGGGGCCCGGGGTACGCAGTATTTT
CASSSKSGARGTQYF
>NA|NA|TRBV29-1|TRBJ2-3
TGCAGCGTTGACCCTAGCACAGATACGCAGTATTTT
CSVDPSTDTQYF
>NA|NA|TRBV10-3|TRBJ2-7
TGTGCCATCAGTGATAATACAATCCACTCCTACGAGCAGTACTTC
CAISDNTIHSYEQYF
>NA|few|TRBV30|TRBJ1-5
TGTGCCTGGAGTAGGGACACAAATCAGCCCCAGCATTTT
CAWSRDTNQPQHF
>TRBD2|few|TRBV4-2|TRBJ2-5
TGTGCCAGCAGCGGGGGACTAGCGGGGGCACAAGAGACCCAGTACTTC
CASSGGLAGAQETQYF
>NA|few|TRBV6-1|TRBJ1-1
TGTGCCAGTCGGGACAATACTAACACTGAAGCTTTCTTT
CASRDNTNTEAFF
>TRBD2|NA|TRBV15|TRBJ2-1
TGTGCCACCAGCAGAGATATCGGACTAGCGGGTTACAATGAGCAGTTCTTC
CATSRDIGLAGYNEQFF
>TRBD1|few|TRBV5-6|TRBJ1-5
TGTGCCAGCAGCCGCCTCGACAGGGACAATCAGCCCCAGCATTTT
CASSRLDRDNQPQHF
>NA|NA|TRBV5-1|TRBJ1-1
TGCGCCAGCAGCTTGGAATCTCCGGTGAACACTGAAGCTTTCTTT
CASSLESPVNTEAFF
>NA|few|TRBV2|TRBJ1-5
TGTGCCAGCAGTGAAGACAGCGGCTATCAGCCCCAGCATTTT
CASSEDSGYQPQHF
>TRBD1|NA|TRBV7-8|TRBJ2-2
TGTGCCAGCAGCTTAGTACAGGGGATTAACACCGGGGAGCTGTTTTTT
CASSLVQGINTGELFF
>TRBD1|few|TRBV5-1|TRBJ1-5
TGCGCCAGTGCGACAGGGAGCGAGGGTCAGCCCCAGCATTTT
CASATGSEGQPQHF
>TRBD1|NA|TRBV11-3|TRBJ1-2
TGTGCCAGCAGCTTGGGACCCACAGGGGATGGCTACACCTTC
CASSLGPTGDGYTF
>NA|NA|TRBV28|TRBJ1-2
TGTGCCAGCAGCTTTCGGGCAGGGTCTAACTATGGCTACACCTTC
CASSFRAGSNYGYTF
>NA|few|TRBV6-1|TRBJ1-2
TGTGCCAGCAGTGAACTGGTCAGATCAATCGGCTACACCTTC
CASSELVRSIGYTF
>NA|NA|TRBV7-9|TRBJ2-7
TGTGCCAGCAGCTCAGGTCCCGAGCAGTACTTC
CASSSGPEQYF
>TRBD1|NA|TRBV11-2|TRBJ1-2
TGTGCCAGCAGCACAGGGGGCAGTTATGGCTACACCTTC
CASSTGGSYGYTF
>NA|few|TRBV5-4|TRBJ1-2
TGTGCCAGCAGCCCCGCCGCGGGGGCGGGCGACTACACCTTC
CASSPAAGAGDYTF
>TRBD1|NA|TRBV19|TRBJ1-2
TGTGCCAGTAGGGGAAGACAGGGCAGTGACTATGGCTACACCTTC
CASRGRQGSDYGYTF
>TRBD1|few|TRBV11-2|TRBJ2-7
TGTGCCAGCAGCTTAGTGCAGGGGGCACTTGGGGAGCAGTACTTC
CASSLVQGALGEQYF
>TRBD2|few|TRBV11-2|TRBJ2-1
TGTGCCAGCAGCACCCACGGGACTAGCGGGGGCCCCGAGCAGTTCTTC
CASSTHGTSGGPEQFF
>TRBD1|NA|TRBV5-1|TRBJ2-2
TGCGCCAGCAGCCCCCGGGACAGCTCTGCGAACACCGGGGAGCTGTTTTTT
CASSPRDSSANTGELFF
>NA|NA|TRBV7-9|TRBJ1-5
TGTGCCAGCAGCTTATCAGGGGATAGCAATCAGCCCCAGCATTTT
CASSLSGDSNQPQHF
>NA|many|TRBV7-9|TRBJ2-2
TGTGCCAGCAATTGGCAGGCATCGAACACCGGGGAGCTGTTTTTT
CASNWQASNTGELFF
>TRBD1|NA|TRBV7-8|TRBJ1-6
TGTGCCAGCAGCTTAGTAGGGGACAGGGGTTCACCCCTCCACTTT
CASSLVGDRGSPLHF
>NA|few|TRBV12-5|TRBJ1-6
TGTGCTAGTGGTTTGCCCCAGCAGCAGGGTGCTAATTCACCCCTCCACTTT
CASGLPQQQGANSPLHF
>NA|NA|TRBV5-1|TRBJ2-5
TGCGCCAGCAGCTTGACGGGGAGAGAGACCCAGTACTTC
CASSLTGRETQYF
>NA|NA|TRBV6-5|TRBJ2-1
TGTGCCAGCAGTGCTAAGAGCTCCTACAATGAGCAGTTCTTC
CASSAKSSYNEQFF
>TRBD1|NA|TRBV19|TRBJ2-5
TGTGCCAGTGGCACAGGGGGCGAAGAGACCCAGTACTTC
CASGTGGEETQYF
>NA|NA|TRBV5-1|TRBJ2-1
TGCGCCAGCAGCCCCCCCGGCGGCGGCCACAATGAGCAGTTCTTC
CASSPPGGGHNEQFF
>NA|NA|TRBV29-1|TRBJ2-7
TGCAGCGTTGAAGAAAGCACCAACGAGCAGTACTTC
CSVEESTNEQYF
>NA|NA|TRBV19|TRBJ2-7
TGTGCCTCCTCTGTAGGGGGTACCTACGAGCAGTACTTC
CASSVGGTYEQYF
>TRBD1|NA|TRBV27|TRBJ1-5
TGTGCCAGCAGGGACAGGACCAATCAGCCCCAGCATTTT
CASRDRTNQPQHF
>NA|few|TRBV27|TRBJ2-7
TGTGCCAGCAGTCGCGGGCCTTTTAACGAGCAGTACTTC
CASSRGPFNEQYF
>TRBD2|NA|TRBV30|TRBJ2-5
TGTGCCTGGGGTACCGGACTAGCGGGACAAGAGACCCAGTACTTC
CAWGTGLAGQETQYF
>TRBD1|once|TRBV6-5|TRBJ2-1
TGTGCCAGCACCGGACAGGCAAATGAGCAGTTCTTC
CASTGQANEQFF
>NA|once|TRBV18|TRBJ1-4
TGTGCCAGCTCCCCAGGAGACAGGCCCGAAAAACTGTTTTTT
CASSPGDRPEKLFF
>TRBD1|NA|TRBV9|TRBJ2-7
TGTGCCAGCAGCGTAGGGGGACAGGCCCCCTACTACGAGCAGTACTTC
CASSVGGQAPYYEQYF
>NA|few|TRBV11-2|TRBJ1-2
TGTGCCAGCAGCTTAGCGGACTATGGCTACACCTTC
CASSLADYGYTF
>NA|few|TRBV5-6|TRBJ1-5
TGTGCCAGCAGCTTAGGGGCGCCCCATCAGCCCCAGCATTTT
CASSLGAPHQPQHF
>TRBD2|few|TRBV15|TRBJ2-5
TGTGCCACCAGCCTTGGGACTAGCGGGGGTCAAGAGACCCAGTACTTC
CATSLGTSGGQETQYF
>TRBD2|NA|TRBV28|TRBJ2-5
TGTGCCAGCAGTTTATTCGATAGGACTAGCGGGAGTAAAGAGACCCAGTACTTC
CASSLFDRTSGSKETQYF
>NA|few|TRBV5-1|TRBJ2-1
TGCGCCAGCAGCTTCGGGACTCTCAACAATGAGCAGTTCTTC
CASSFGTLNNEQFF
>NA|few|TRBV2|TRBJ1-1
TGTGCCAGCAGTGAACAGGGGAGCGCCACTGAAGCTTTCTTT
CASSEQGSATEAFF
>NA|NA|TRBV29-1|TRBJ1-3
TGCAGCGTTGGATGGTCCCAGGGGTCGAACACCATATATTTT
CSVGWSQGSNTIYF